This is a list of T cell receptor beta chains from one sample in a study of spatial heterogeneity in lung cancer. In TCRdb, the 5' RACE reads were re-called with MiXCR into one record per CDR3 protein. The repertoire holds 12,000 to 15,000 distinct CDR3 sequences, with 7.9% as singletons. This material consisted of PBMCs, taken at surgery. The receptor set was obtained from a female donor with early-stage non-small cell lung cancer. Both conserved end residues are part of each CDR3. The D gene is left open where the match is weak. For some rows the clone size is stated as once, few or many, or as a class when expanded; others skip it.

V	D	J	size	DNA	CDR3
TRBV5-4	TRBD2	TRBJ2-4	many	TGTGCCAGCAACAACCCATTCCTAGCGGGGGCCGCCGGGCCCAAAAACATTCAGTACTTC	CASNNPFLAGAAGPKNIQYF
TRBV5-1	.	TRBJ2-3	many	TGCGCCAGCAGCTTGGCCCTTGGGGGTCAAGATACGCAGTATTTT	CASSLALGGQDTQYF
TRBV4-2	TRBD1	TRBJ1-2	many	TGTGCCAGCAGCCACCCCACCGCGGGACAGGGGGATCATGGCTACACCTTC	CASSHPTAGQGDHGYTF
TRBV7-2	.	TRBJ2-2	.	TGTGCCAGCAGTCTAACGGGGCCTAACACCGGGGAGCTGTTTTTT	CASSLTGPNTGELFF
TRBV28	TRBD2	TRBJ2-5	many	TGTGCCAGCAGTTCCGGTCCGGGACTAGGAGAGACCCAGTACTTC	CASSSGPGLGETQYF
TRBV27	TRBD1	TRBJ2-7	many	TGTGCCAGCAGTTTCCTGGGACAGCTCTACGAGCAGTACTTC	CASSFLGQLYEQYF
TRBV5-1	.	TRBJ2-7	many	TGCGCCAGCGCAAGGACTCCCACCTACGAGCAGTACTTC	CASARTPTYEQYF
TRBV6-2/TRBV6-3	.	TRBJ2-6	many	TGTGCCAGCACTCATGCAAGCTCTGGGGCCAACGTCCTGACTTTC	CASTHASSGANVLTF
TRBV28	.	TRBJ1-4	many	TGTGCCAGCACGACCACTAATGAAAAACTGTTTTTT	CASTTTNEKLFF
TRBV9	TRBD1	TRBJ1-1	medium-sized	TGTGCCAGCAGCGTAGGGGACAGGGGGAGGGACACTGAAGCTTTCTTT	CASSVGDRGRDTEAFF
TRBV6-6	.	TRBJ1-2	many	TGTGCCGGCCGCCCCGACGGGAACTATGGCTACACCTTC	CAGRPDGNYGYTF
TRBV19	.	TRBJ1-5	many	TGTGCCAGTAGTCGACAGGGCAATCAGCCCCAGCATTTT	CASSRQGNQPQHF
TRBV19	.	TRBJ2-7	many	TGTGCCAGCCGGGACGGGACCTACGAGCAGTACTTC	CASRDGTYEQYF
TRBV5-1	.	TRBJ2-5	.	TGCGCCAGCAGCTCCACAGGGTTCCAGGAGACCCAGTACTTC	CASSSTGFQETQYF
TRBV7-6	TRBD2	TRBJ2-5	medium-sized	TGTGCCAGCAGCCCGGGACTAGCGGGAACCCGCCGCGAGACCCAGTACTTC	CASSPGLAGTRRETQYF
TRBV19	TRBD1	TRBJ1-5	.	TGTGCCAGTAGTATAGGCCGGGACAGTCTCAATCAGCCCCAGCATTTT	CASSIGRDSLNQPQHF
TRBV4-2	.	TRBJ1-4	many	TGTGCCAGCAGCCAAGGGGGGCACGGCGAAAAACTGTTTTTT	CASSQGGHGEKLFF
TRBV7-9	.	TRBJ2-5	few	TGTGCCAGCAGCTTTTTCGCAAAGGAGACCCAGTACTTC	CASSFFAKETQYF
TRBV10-3	.	TRBJ2-2	few	TGTGCCATCCGCCCAGGGACCACGAACACCGGGGAGCTGTTTTTT	CAIRPGTTNTGELFF
TRBV30	TRBD1	TRBJ1-1	.	TGTGCCTGGATACAGGGGGTCGGAGCTTTCTTT	CAWIQGVGAFF
TRBV20-1	.	TRBJ2-1	few	TGCAGTGTTGAGACAGCCACCTACAATGAGCAGTTCTTC	CSVETATYNEQFF
TRBV2	.	TRBJ1-2	.	TGTGCCAGCAGTGAAACAAGACAGGTTGCTAACTATGGCTACACCTTC	CASSETRQVANYGYTF
TRBV6-2/TRBV6-3	TRBD2	TRBJ2-5	many	TGTGCCAGCAGTTACTCCTGGACTAGCGAACCCCCAGGGACCCAGTACTTC	CASSYSWTSEPPGTQYF
TRBV28	.	TRBJ2-3	many	TGTGCCAGCAGCCTGCCCAATACGCAGTATTTT	CASSLPNTQYF
TRBV12-3/TRBV12-4	.	TRBJ2-4	.	TGTGCCAGCAGTCTAACAGGGCCGAGGGACATTCAGTACTTC	CASSLTGPRDIQYF
TRBV7-2	TRBD1	TRBJ1-4	.	TGTGCCAGCAGCACACGACAGGGGAGGGTTGAAAAACTGTTTTTT	CASSTRQGRVEKLFF
TRBV7-3	.	TRBJ1-5	many	TGTGCCAGCAGCTTAACATCCCCACCCCAGCATTTT	CASSLTSPPQHF
TRBV13	.	TRBJ2-7	few	TGTGCCAGCAGCTTAAACATTGAGGAGGGGGACGAGCAGTACTTC	CASSLNIEEGDEQYF
TRBV2	TRBD2	TRBJ2-1	many	TGTGCCAGCAGTCCCACCTTAGCGGGAGGATGGGGTAGTAGGGGTCACAATGAGCAGTTCTTC	CASSPTLAGGWGSRGHNEQFF
TRBV20-1	.	TRBJ2-5	many	TGCAGTGCCACGGGACCCCAAGAGACCCAGTACTTC	CSATGPQETQYF
TRBV20-1	.	TRBJ2-7	many	TGCAGTGCTAGAGGGGGCAGGGAGTCCTACGAGCAGTACTTC	CSARGGRESYEQYF
TRBV6-5	.	TRBJ2-3	many	TGTGCCAGCAGTCCGCTTACCCCTCGCACAGATACGCAGTATTTT	CASSPLTPRTDTQYF
TRBV12-3/TRBV12-4	TRBD1	TRBJ2-1	.	TGTGCCAGCAGTCAACGGACAGGGGGGAACAATGAGCAGTTCTTC	CASSQRTGGNNEQFF
TRBV29-1	.	TRBJ1-5	few	TGCAGCGTCGCTGACAGGTATAATCAGCCCCAGCATTTT	CSVADRYNQPQHF
TRBV28	.	TRBJ2-7	many	TGTGCCAGCAGTTTAAGGCCAGGCGGATCCTACGAGCAGTACTTC	CASSLRPGGSYEQYF
TRBV2	TRBD1	TRBJ1-4	many	TGTGCCAGCTCGGACAGGGAGGCTAATGAAAAACTGTTTTTT	CASSDREANEKLFF
TRBV6-1	TRBD1	TRBJ2-3	many	TGTGCCTGCGAGATTGGGACAGGAGGAGATACGCAGTATTTT	CACEIGTGGDTQYF
TRBV18	.	TRBJ2-5	.	TGTGCCAGCTCATCAGGGTACCAAGAGACCCAGTACTTC	CASSSGYQETQYF
TRBV7-9	.	TRBJ1-2	.	TGTGCCACCTCGGGGACCTCGGGTGGCTACACCTTC	CATSGTSGGYTF
TRBV7-9	.	TRBJ2-7	few	TGTGCCAGCAGCTTAGGTGGGGGACGGGAACTCTACGAGCAGTACTTC	CASSLGGGRELYEQYF
TRBV6-5	.	TRBJ2-7	many	TGTGCCAGCAGTTACTCGGGAGCCGGCTCCTACGAGCAGTACTTC	CASSYSGAGSYEQYF
TRBV7-3	.	TRBJ1-1	many	TGTGCCAGCAGCGTTCAGGAGAACACTGAAGCTTTCTTT	CASSVQENTEAFF
TRBV7-3	.	TRBJ2-3	few	TGTGCCAGCAGCTACGGGTCCGCCCCAGATACGCAGTATTTT	CASSYGSAPDTQYF
TRBV20-1	TRBD1	TRBJ1-1	many	TGCAGCCAGAGGACAGGGGGGAACACTGAAGCTTTCTTT	CSQRTGGNTEAFF
TRBV5-1	TRBD2	TRBJ2-1	many	TGCGCCAGCAGCTTGGTGCTAGCGGGAGGAAACAATGAGCAGTTCTTC	CASSLVLAGGNNEQFF
TRBV5-1	.	TRBJ2-7	many	TGCGCCAGCAGCCCCCGAGGACTTTCACCCTACGAGCAGTACTTC	CASSPRGLSPYEQYF
TRBV27	.	TRBJ1-5	many	TGTGCCAGCAGTTCGGGGGACGGGAATCAGCCCCAGCATTTT	CASSSGDGNQPQHF
TRBV10-3	TRBD1	TRBJ2-7	many	TGTGCCATCAGCCCGGGACAGGGATCCTACGAGCAGTACTTC	CAISPGQGSYEQYF
TRBV10-2	.	TRBJ2-2	.	TGCGCCAGCAGGATAGGCACCGGGGAGCTGTTTTTT	CASRIGTGELFF
TRBV10-3	.	TRBJ1-1	few	TGTGCCATAGCGCGGGGGGGGCAGGACACTGAAGCTTTCTTT	CAIARGGQDTEAFF
TRBV13	.	TRBJ1-1	many	TGTGCCAGCACCGCGGGTCTTGAAGCTTTCTTT	CASTAGLEAFF
TRBV5-1	.	TRBJ2-3	many	TGCGCCAGCAGCTTGTCCGAGGGAGATACGCAGTATTTT	CASSLSEGDTQYF
TRBV27	.	TRBJ2-7	few	TGTGCCAGCAGTTTATTCAGGGGAGGGTACGAGCAGTACTTC	CASSLFRGGYEQYF
TRBV11-1	TRBD1	TRBJ2-7	many	TGTGCCAGCAGCGTCGACAGGGGAACCTACGAGCAGTACTTC	CASSVDRGTYEQYF